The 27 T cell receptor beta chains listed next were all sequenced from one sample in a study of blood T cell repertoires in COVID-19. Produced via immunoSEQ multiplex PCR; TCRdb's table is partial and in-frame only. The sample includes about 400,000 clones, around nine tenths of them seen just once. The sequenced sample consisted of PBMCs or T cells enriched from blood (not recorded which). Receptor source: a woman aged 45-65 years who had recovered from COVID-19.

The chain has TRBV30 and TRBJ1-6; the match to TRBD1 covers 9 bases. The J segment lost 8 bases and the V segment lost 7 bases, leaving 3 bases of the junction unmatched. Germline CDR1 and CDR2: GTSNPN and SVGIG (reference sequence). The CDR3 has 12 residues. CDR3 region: CASDRGDSPLHF. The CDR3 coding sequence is TGTGCCTCGGACAGGGGAGATTCACCCCTCCACTTT.

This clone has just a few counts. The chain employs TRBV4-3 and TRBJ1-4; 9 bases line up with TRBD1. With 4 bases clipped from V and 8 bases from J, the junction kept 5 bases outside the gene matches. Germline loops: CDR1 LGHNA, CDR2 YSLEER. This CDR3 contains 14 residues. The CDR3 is CASSRGQGREKLFF. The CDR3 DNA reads TGCGCCAGCAGCCGGGGACAGGGACGAGAAAAACTGTTTTTT.

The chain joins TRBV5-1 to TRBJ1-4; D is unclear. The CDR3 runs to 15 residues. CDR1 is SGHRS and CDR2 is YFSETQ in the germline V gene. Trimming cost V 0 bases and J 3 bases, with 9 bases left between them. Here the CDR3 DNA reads TGCGCCAGCAGCTTGGAGGCAGGCCCTAATGAAAAACTGTTTTTT. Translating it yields CASSLEAGPNEKLFF.

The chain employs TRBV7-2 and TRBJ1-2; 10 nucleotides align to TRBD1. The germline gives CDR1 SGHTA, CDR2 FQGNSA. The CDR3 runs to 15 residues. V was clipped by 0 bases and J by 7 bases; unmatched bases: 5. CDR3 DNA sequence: TGTGCCAGCAGCTTAGCTGGGGACAGGGGCCCTGGCTACACCTTC. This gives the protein CASSLAGDRGPGYTF. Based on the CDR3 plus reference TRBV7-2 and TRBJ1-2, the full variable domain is GAGVSQSPSNKVTEKGKDVELRCDPISGHTALYWYRQSLGQGLEFLIYFQGNSAPDKSGLPSDRFSAERTGGSVSTLTIQRTQQEDSAVYLCASSLAGDRGPGYTFGSGTRLTVV.

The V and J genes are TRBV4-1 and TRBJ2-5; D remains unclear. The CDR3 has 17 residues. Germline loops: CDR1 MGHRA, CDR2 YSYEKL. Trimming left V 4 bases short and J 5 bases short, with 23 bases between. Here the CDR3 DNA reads TGCGCCAGCAGCCGAACGCCCGCGCATATCTCTCGGGAGACCCAGTACTTC. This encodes CASSRTPAHISRETQYF.

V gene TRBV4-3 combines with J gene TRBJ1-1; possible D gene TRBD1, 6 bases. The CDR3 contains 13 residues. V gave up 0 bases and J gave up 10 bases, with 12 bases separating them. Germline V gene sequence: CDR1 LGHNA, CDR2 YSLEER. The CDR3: CASSQETGRGAFF. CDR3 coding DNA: TGCGCCAGCAGCCAAGAGACGGGCAGGGGAGCTTTCTTT.

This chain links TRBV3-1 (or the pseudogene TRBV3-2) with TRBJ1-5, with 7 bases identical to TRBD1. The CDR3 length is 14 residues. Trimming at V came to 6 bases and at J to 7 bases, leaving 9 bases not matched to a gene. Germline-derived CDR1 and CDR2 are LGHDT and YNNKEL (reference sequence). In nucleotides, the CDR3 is TGTGCCAGCAGTAAACAGGGGCTAAACCAGCCCCAGCATTTT. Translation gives CASSKQGLNQPQHF.

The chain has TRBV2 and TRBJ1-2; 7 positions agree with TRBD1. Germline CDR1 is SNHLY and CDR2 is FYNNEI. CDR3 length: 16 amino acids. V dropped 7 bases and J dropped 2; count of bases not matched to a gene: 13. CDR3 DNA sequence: TGTGCCAGCACGAGGGGCGGACAGGATTTAAACTATGGCTACACCTTC. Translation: CASTRGGQDLNYGYTF.

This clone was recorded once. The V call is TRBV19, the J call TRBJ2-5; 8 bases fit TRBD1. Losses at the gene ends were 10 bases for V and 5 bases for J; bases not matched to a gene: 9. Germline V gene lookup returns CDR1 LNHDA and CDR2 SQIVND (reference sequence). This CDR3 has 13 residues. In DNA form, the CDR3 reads TGTGCCACCCGGGACAGGCCGGCGGAGACCCAGTACTTC. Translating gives CATRDRPAETQYF.

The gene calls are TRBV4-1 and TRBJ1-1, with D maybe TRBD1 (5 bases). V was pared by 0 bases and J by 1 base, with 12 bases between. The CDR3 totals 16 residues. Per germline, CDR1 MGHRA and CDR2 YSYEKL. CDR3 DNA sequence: TGCGCCAGCAGCCAAGATACGGGAGGGGCGAACACTGAAGCTTTCTTT. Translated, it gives CASSQDTGGANTEAFF.

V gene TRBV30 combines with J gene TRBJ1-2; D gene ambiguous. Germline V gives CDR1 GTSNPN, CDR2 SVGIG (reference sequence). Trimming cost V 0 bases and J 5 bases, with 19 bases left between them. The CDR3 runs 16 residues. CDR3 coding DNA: TGTGCCTGGAGTGTCCTAGGTCACGCGGATTTATATGGCTACACCTTC. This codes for CAWSVLGHADLYGYTF.

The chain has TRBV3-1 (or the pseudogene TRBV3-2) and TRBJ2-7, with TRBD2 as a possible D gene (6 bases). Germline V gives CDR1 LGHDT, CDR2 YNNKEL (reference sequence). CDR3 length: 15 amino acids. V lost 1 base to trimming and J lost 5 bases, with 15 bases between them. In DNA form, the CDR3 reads TGTGCCAGCAGCCAAGGGGGACTCTACGGCCACGAGCAGTACTTC. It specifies CASSQGGLYGHEQYF.

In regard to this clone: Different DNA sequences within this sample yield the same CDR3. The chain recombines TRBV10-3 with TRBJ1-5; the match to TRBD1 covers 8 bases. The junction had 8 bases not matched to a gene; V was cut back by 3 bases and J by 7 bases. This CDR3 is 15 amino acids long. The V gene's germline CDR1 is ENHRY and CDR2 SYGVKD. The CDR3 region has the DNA TGTGCCATCAGTGAATCAGACAGGGGCGGGCAGCCCCAGCATTTT. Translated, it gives CAISESDRGGQPQHF.

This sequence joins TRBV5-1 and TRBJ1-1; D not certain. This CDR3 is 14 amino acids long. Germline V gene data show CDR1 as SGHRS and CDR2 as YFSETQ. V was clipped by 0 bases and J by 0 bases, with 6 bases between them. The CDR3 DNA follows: TGCGCCAGCAGCTTGGACGGTATGAACACTGAAGCTTTCTTT. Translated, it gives CASSLDGMNTEAFF.

CDR3 loop: CASSPSGGEAFF. CDR3 coding DNA: TGTGCCAGCAGTCCCTCAGGGGGAGAAGCTTTCTTT. The genes are TRBV6-5 and TRBJ1-1; 7 bases align to TRBD1. Germline CDR1 and CDR2: MNHEY and SVGAGI. The CDR3 is 12 amino acids. V shed 5 bases and J 8 bases; nucleotides not matched to a gene: 5.

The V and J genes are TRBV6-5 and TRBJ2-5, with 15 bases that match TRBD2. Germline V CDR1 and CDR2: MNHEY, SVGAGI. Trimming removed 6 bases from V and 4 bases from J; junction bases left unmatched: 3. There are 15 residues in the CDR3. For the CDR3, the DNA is TGTGCCAGCAGCCCGGGACTAGCGGGGGGAGAGACCCAGTACTTC. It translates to CASSPGLAGGETQYF.

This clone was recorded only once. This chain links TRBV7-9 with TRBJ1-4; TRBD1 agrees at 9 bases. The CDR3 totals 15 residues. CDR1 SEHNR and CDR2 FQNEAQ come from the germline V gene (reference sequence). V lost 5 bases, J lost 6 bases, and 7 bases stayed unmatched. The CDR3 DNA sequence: TGTGCCAGCAGCGCGACCGGACAGGGGTATGAAAAACTGTTTTTT. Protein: CASSATGQGYEKLFF.

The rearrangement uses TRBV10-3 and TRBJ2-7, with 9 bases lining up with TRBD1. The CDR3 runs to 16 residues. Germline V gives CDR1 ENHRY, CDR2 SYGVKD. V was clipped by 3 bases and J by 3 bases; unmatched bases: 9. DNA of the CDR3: TGTGCCATCAGTGACGGGTCCGGGACAGGGTTCTACGAGCAGTACTTC. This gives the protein CAISDGSGTGFYEQYF.

This CDR3 reads CASSLREQSYGYTF. Here the CDR3 DNA reads TGTGCCAGCAGCTTACGGGAACAGAGCTATGGCTACACCTTC. J is TRBJ1-2 and V is TRBV7-9; the D is unclear. Looked up from germline, CDR1 is SEHNR and CDR2 is FQNEAQ (reference sequence). The CDR3 extends over 14 amino acids. Trimming removed 2 bases at V and 4 bases at J, with 11 bases between. Using reference TRBV7-9 and TRBJ1-2 for the parts outside the CDR3, the full variable domain is DTGVSQNPRHKITKRGQNVTFRCDPISEHNRLYWYRQTLGQGPEFLTYFQNEAQLEKSRLLSDRFSAERPKGSFSTLEIQRTEQGDSAMYLCASSLREQSYGYTFGSGTRLTVV.

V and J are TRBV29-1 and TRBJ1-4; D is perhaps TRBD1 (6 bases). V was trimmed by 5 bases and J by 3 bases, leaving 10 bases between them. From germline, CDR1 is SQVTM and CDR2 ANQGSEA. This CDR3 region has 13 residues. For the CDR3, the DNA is TGCAGCGTTCGAGCAGGGGCTAATGAAAAACTGTTTTTT. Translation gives CSVRAGANEKLFF.

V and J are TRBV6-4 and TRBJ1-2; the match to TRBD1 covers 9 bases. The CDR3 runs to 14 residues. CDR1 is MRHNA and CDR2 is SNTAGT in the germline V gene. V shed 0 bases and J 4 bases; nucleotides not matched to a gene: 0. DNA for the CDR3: TGTGCCAGCAGTGACTCGGGACAGGGCTATGGCTACACCTTC. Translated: CASSDSGQGYGYTF.

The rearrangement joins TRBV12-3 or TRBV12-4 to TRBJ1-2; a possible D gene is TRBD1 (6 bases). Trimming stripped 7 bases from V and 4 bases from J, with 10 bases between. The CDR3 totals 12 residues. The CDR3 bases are TGTGCCAGCACCTTGGGGGCCTATGGCTACACCTTC. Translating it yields CASTLGAYGYTF.

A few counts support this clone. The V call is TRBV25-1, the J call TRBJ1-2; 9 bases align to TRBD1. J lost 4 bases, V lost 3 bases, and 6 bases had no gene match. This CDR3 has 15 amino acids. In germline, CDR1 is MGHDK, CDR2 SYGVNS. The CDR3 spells CASSDGQGLVYGYTF. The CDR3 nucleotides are TGTGCCAGCAGTGACGGACAGGGGCTCGTCTATGGCTACACCTTC.

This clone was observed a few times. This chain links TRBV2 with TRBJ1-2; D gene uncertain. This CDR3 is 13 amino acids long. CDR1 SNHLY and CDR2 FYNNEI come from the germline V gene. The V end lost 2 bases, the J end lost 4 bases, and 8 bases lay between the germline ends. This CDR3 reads CASSEMVAYGYTF. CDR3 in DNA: TGTGCCAGCAGTGAAATGGTGGCCTATGGCTACACCTTC.

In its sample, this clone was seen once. The CDR3 region has the DNA TGTGCCAGCGTTCTGGGGGCAGGGAACACTGAAGCTTTCTTT. Its translation is CASVLGAGNTEAFF. The V and J genes are TRBV3-1 (or the pseudogene TRBV3-2) and TRBJ1-1; D might be TRBD1 (6 bases). The germline V gene has CDR1 LGHDT and CDR2 YNNKEL (reference sequence). This CDR3 region has 14 residues. V dropped 8 bases and J dropped 1 base, with 14 bases sitting between them.

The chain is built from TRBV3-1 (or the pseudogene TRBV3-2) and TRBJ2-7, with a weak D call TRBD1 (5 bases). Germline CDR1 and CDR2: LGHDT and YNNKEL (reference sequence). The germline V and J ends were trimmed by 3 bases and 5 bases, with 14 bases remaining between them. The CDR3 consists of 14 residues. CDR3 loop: CASSHGLGVDEQYF. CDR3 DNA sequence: TGTGCCAGCAGCCACGGGCTAGGGGTTGACGAGCAGTACTTC.

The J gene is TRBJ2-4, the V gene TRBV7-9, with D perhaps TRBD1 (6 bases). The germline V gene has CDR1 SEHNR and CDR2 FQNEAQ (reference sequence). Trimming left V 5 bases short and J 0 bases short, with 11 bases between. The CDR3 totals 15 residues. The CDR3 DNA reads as TGTGCCAGCAGCCCAACAGGGTCAGCCAAAAACATTCAGTACTTC. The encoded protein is CASSPTGSAKNIQYF.